This T cell receptor beta chain appears in the sequencing data of a study of cytomegalovirus exposure and HLA in healthy donors. General study findings and limits: A later analysis linked fewer than 20,000 TCR beta sequences to HLA alleles at 0.05 false discovery rate.

The table lists this clone with a count of one. Its matching antigen is unknown. The PCR had 60 Vbeta and 13 Jbeta primers. Only in-frame clones appear in the TCRdb table, and some are missing; sequencing was by immunoSEQ multiplex PCR. Of more than 140,000 clones in the sample, over 75% were seen once. Unmatched junction bases numbered 5, after V lost 4 bases and J lost 5 bases. CDR3 length: 15 residues. CDR1 is SGHTA and CDR2 is FQGNSA in the germline V gene. This TCR was sampled from a man aged 30-40 years in good health and CMV-seropositive. The chain employs TRBV7-2 and TRBJ2-7; 13 bases align to TRBD2. The sample was PBMCs. CDR3 loop: CASSWTSGGLNEQYF. DNA of the CDR3: TGTGCCAGCAGCTGGACTAGCGGGGGTTTAAACGAGCAGTACTTC.